These 21 T cell receptor beta chains were all obtained from the same sample, sequenced in a study of T cell repertoires in cytomegalovirus infection. TCRdb independently ran MiXCR on the reads; one entry per CDR3 protein. Of about 310,000 distinct CDR3 sequences in the sample, roughly a tenth were seen once. The sample was PBMCs. The source of these receptors is a human donor in good health (CMV status not recorded). Some clones in this sample may be carry-over from other donors' samples.

This clonotype was seen a single time. This chain links TRBV3-1 with TRBJ1-6; unclear D gene. This CDR3 spans 14 amino acids. V gave up 3 bases and J gave up 7 bases, with 10 bases separating them. Germline assignment: CDR1 LGHDT and CDR2 YNNKEL (reference sequence). The CDR3 reads CASSHPSENSPLHF. For the CDR3, the DNA is TGTGCCAGCAGCCACCCATCGGAGAATTCACCCCTCCACTTT.

This clonotype was counted at least ten times. V usage is TRBV20-1 and J usage is TRBJ2-3; 9 nucleotides match TRBD2. CDR3 size: 14 residues. The germline gives CDR1 DFQATT, CDR2 SNEGSKA (reference sequence). The J segment lost 4 bases and the V segment lost 6 bases, leaving 8 bases of the junction unmatched. The DNA of the CDR3 is TGCAGTGCCTCTGGGACTAGCAGCCCAGATACGCAGTATTTT. Translated: CSASGTSSPDTQYF.

This clonotype has at least ten counts. The V call is TRBV29-1, the J call TRBJ1-2; D unclear. The V gene's germline CDR1 is SQVTM and CDR2 ANQGSEA. CDR3 length: 11 residues. The V end was cut by 6 bases, the J end by 2 bases, with 7 bases between. CDR3 DNA: TGCAGCGTCGACGGGAACTATGGCTACACCTTC. Protein: CSVDGNYGYTF. The complete variable domain, with remaining parts taken from reference TRBV29-1 and TRBJ1-2, reads SAVISQKPSRDICQRGTSLTIQCQVDSQVTMMFWYRQQPGQSLTLIATANQGSEATYESGFVIDKFPISRPNLTFSTLTVSNMSPEDSSIYLCSVDGNYGYTFGSGTRLTVV.

With respect to this clonotype: A much more abundant neighbour one base away suggests this may be a read error. V gene TRBV28 combines with J gene TRBJ2-5; maybe TRBD1 (6 bases). The germline gives CDR1 MDHEN, CDR2 SYDVKM. The CDR3 has 14 residues. The CDR3 spells CANSLTGRRETQYF. CDR3 coding DNA: TGTGCCAACAGTCTTACAGGGCGGAGGGAGACCCAGTACTTC.

This clonotype was detected ten times or more. The chain carries TRBV20-1 and TRBJ1-1, with D unresolved. Germline V gives CDR1 DFQATT, CDR2 SNEGSKA (reference sequence). V was cut by 7 bases and J by 1 base, with 10 bases left in between. The CDR3 runs 12 residues. The CDR3 coding sequence is TGCAGTGGAGAGGACCCGAACACTGAAGCTTTCTTT. Translating gives CSGEDPNTEAFF.

This clonotype was seen repeatedly, ten times or more. The chain uses TRBV28 and TRBJ2-4, with no clear D. Germline loops: CDR1 MDHEN, CDR2 SYDVKM. The V end lost 4 bases, the J end lost 6 bases, and 16 bases lay between the germline ends. This CDR3 has 15 residues. The CDR3 region has the DNA TGTGCCAGCAGTTCGCCCTCGGCCGGCGGAAACATTCAGTACTTC. This encodes CASSSPSAGGNIQYF.

This clonotype was picked up a small number of times. The rearrangement links TRBV14 to TRBJ2-1; tentatively, D is TRBD2 (5 bases). Germline V gene data show CDR1 as SGHDN and CDR2 as FVKESK. The V gene lost 2 bases and the J gene lost 7 bases, with 18 bases spanning the gap. The CDR3 is made up of 16 amino acids. In nucleotides, the CDR3 is TGTGCCAGCAGCCAACAAGTATCTAGCAGGTTGAATGAGCAGTTCTTC. Its translation: CASSQQVSSRLNEQFF.

This clonotype was found many times. The V gene is TRBV6-6, the J gene TRBJ2-7, with D unclear. Germline CDR1 is MNHNY and CDR2 is SVGAGI (reference sequence). The CDR3 runs 16 residues. V lost 0 bases and J 6 bases, leaving 18 bases between the germline ends. CDR3 in DNA: TGTGCCAGCAGTTACTCGACAAAGTATGGGTTTGGCGAGCAGTACGTC. Amino acid sequence: CASSYSTKYGFGEQYV.

This clonotype was recorded many times. CDR3 coding DNA: TGTGCCAGCAGCTTGGCCCCAGGGAATGGGGCCAACGTCCTGACTTTC. This codes for CASSLAPGNGANVLTF. V is TRBV7-2 and J is TRBJ2-6, with a tentative D call TRBD1 (5 bases). V lost 3 bases and J 3 bases, leaving 12 bases between the germline ends. The CDR3 is 16 residues long. Germline V gives CDR1 SGHTA, CDR2 FQGNSA.

This clonotype was counted many times. The chain is built from TRBV12-3 or TRBV12-4 and TRBJ1-2, with 9 bases lining up with TRBD1. CDR3 length: 15 residues. Trimming removed 2 bases from V and 2 bases from J; junction bases left unmatched: 3. The CDR3 nucleotides are TGTGCCAGCAGTTTACACGGGACAGGGAACTATGGCTACACCTTC. Translation gives CASSLHGTGNYGYTF.

The chain couples TRBV14 to TRBJ1-4, with D uncertain. The CDR3 spans 12 residues. The germline V gene has CDR1 SGHDN and CDR2 FVKESK. Trimming removed 1 base at V and 8 bases at J, with 5 bases between. The CDR3 bases are TGTGCCAGCAGCCAAGTCGGAGAAAAACTGTTTTTT. It specifies CASSQVGEKLFF.

This clonotype was detected ten times or more. The J gene is TRBJ2-1, the V gene TRBV6-1; the D gene is possibly TRBD2 (6 bases). The length of the CDR3 is 13 residues. V was shortened by 4 bases and J by 8 bases, with 12 bases between the two germline ends. Germline V gene data show CDR1 as MNHNS and CDR2 as SASEGT. This CDR3 is CASSADYLDEQFF. The CDR3 DNA follows: TGTGCCAGCAGTGCGGACTATCTCGATGAGCAGTTCTTC.

V is TRBV3-1 and J is TRBJ2-7; D possibly corresponds to TRBD1 (5 bases). The CDR3 totals 16 residues. Germline CDR1 is LGHDT and CDR2 is YNNKEL (reference sequence). Between the trimmed V and J ends, which lost 3 bases and 7 bases, there was a span of 22 bases. The chain's CDR3 is CASSHEGAGPMGEQYF. Written as DNA, the CDR3 is TGTGCCAGCAGCCATGAAGGGGCAGGACCGATGGGGGAGCAGTACTTC.

CDR3 protein: CASSLWQRNTGELFF. As DNA, the CDR3 is TGTGCCAGCAGTTTATGGCAGAGGAACACCGGGGAGCTGTTTTTT. V usage is TRBV28 and J usage is TRBJ2-2; D gene ambiguous. The CDR3 has 15 amino acids. Trimming pared 0 bases from V and 1 base from J, leaving 6 bases between. Germline V gives CDR1 MDHEN, CDR2 SYDVKM. Using reference TRBV28 and TRBJ2-2 for the parts outside the CDR3, the full variable domain is DVKVTQSSRYLVKRTGEKVFLECVQDMDHENMFWYRQDPGLGLRLIYFSYDVKMKEKGDIPEGYSVSREKKERFSLILESASTNQTSMYLCASSLWQRNTGELFFGEGSRLTVL.

This clonotype was seen a handful of times. V and J are TRBV2 and TRBJ1-6; 9 nucleotides agree with TRBD1. Germline V gene lookup returns CDR1 SNHLY and CDR2 FYNNEI. The CDR3 has 14 amino acids. V shed 7 bases, J shed 8 bases, and the junction held 6 bases outside the gene matches. The CDR3 DNA follows: TGTGCCAGCACCCCGGGACAGGGCGATTCACCCCTCCACTTT. It translates to CASTPGQGDSPLHF.

This clonotype was seen many times. The chain carries TRBV7-2 and TRBJ2-7; D is undetermined. The CDR3 loop spans 13 amino acids. From germline, CDR1 is SGHTA and CDR2 FQGNSA. The V end was cut by 6 bases, the J end by 3 bases, with 12 bases between. The CDR3 coding sequence is TGTGCCAGCAGATTGACTGGCGGCTACGAGCAGTACTTC. Residues: CASRLTGGYEQYF.

The sample holds many counts of this clonotype. The J gene is TRBJ1-2, the V gene TRBV27; 9 bases align to TRBD1. CDR1 and CDR2 from the germline V gene are MNHEY and SMNVEV (reference sequence). This CDR3 is built from 13 residues. The J segment lost 8 bases and the V segment lost 11 bases, leaving 12 bases of the junction unmatched. The CDR3 bases are TGTGCCTCTTCGTCGGGACAGGGAAGAGGCTACACCTTC. This gives the protein CASSSGQGRGYTF.

Many counts were recorded for this clonotype. The gene calls are TRBV29-1 and TRBJ2-5; 8 bases are shared with TRBD1. The germline CDR1 and CDR2 sequences are SQVTM and ANQGSEA. Trimming cost V 2 bases and J 4 bases; bases outside gene matches: 6. CDR3 length equals 14 residues. CDR3 DNA: TGCAGCGTTGAAAGGACAGGGCGGCGAGAGACCCAGTACTTC. Its translation is CSVERTGRRETQYF. Combining the CDR3 with reference TRBV29-1 and TRBJ2-5 gives the whole variable domain SAVISQKPSRDICQRGTSLTIQCQVDSQVTMMFWYRQQPGQSLTLIATANQGSEATYESGFVIDKFPISRPNLTFSTLTVSNMSPEDSSIYLCSVERTGRRETQYFGPGTRLLVL.

This clonotype was seen repeatedly, ten times or more. The chain combines TRBV29-1 with TRBJ2-2; the D gene could be TRBD1 or TRBD2 (5 bases each). Per germline, CDR1 SQVTM and CDR2 ANQGSEA. Trimming removed 7 bases at V and 3 bases at J, with 12 bases between. The CDR3 extends over 13 amino acids. As DNA, the CDR3 is TGCAGCGGGAACCAGGGAGACACCGGGGAGCTGTTTTTT. Protein sequence: CSGNQGDTGELFF.

This clonotype was detected many times. The V and J genes are TRBV28 and TRBJ2-4; D uncertain. Deletions cut 6 bases from V and 0 bases from J, with 15 bases between. Germline CDR1 and CDR2: MDHEN and SYDVKM. The CDR3 extends over 16 amino acids. CDR3 sequence reads: CASRTTTALAKNIQYF. The DNA for the CDR3 is TGTGCCAGCAGAACGACCACAGCGCTAGCCAAAAACATTCAGTACTTC.

V gene TRBV7-8 combines with J gene TRBJ1-6; 7 bases match TRBD1. Germline CDR1 is SGHVS and CDR2 is FQNEAQ. Losses at the gene ends were 1 base for V and 4 bases for J; bases not matched to a gene: 10. The CDR3 length is 18 residues. For the CDR3, the DNA is TGTGCCAGCAGCTTAGAGAAACAGGGCAGGGGGTATAATTCACCCCTCCACTTT. This sequence encodes CASSLEKQGRGYNSPLHF.